The 20 T cell receptor beta chains listed next were all sequenced from one sample in a study of T cells in tuberculosis. The table came from immunoSEQ multiplex PCR; TCRdb's copy has only in-frame clones and leaves some out. The sample shows about 36,000 clones, about 93% of them seen only once. Sequencing was done on a sample of PBMCs. These receptors all stem from a donor between 10 and 29 years old with latent tuberculosis or without tuberculosis infection.

The chain has TRBV11-2 and TRBJ1-4, with D maybe TRBD1 (6 bases). The V end was cut by 1 base, the J end by 0 bases, with 12 bases between. This CDR3 contains 17 residues. Germline V lookup: CDR1 SGHAT, CDR2 FQNNGV. DNA for the CDR3: TGTGCCAGCAGCTTAGGGAGTACAGGGCCAACTAATGAAAAACTGTTTTTT. Translated: CASSLGSTGPTNEKLFF.

The chain recombines TRBV10-3 with TRBJ1-2, with 9 bases fitting TRBD1. The CDR3 extends over 13 amino acids. After removal of 11 bases from V and 2 bases from J, the junction contained 6 bases not matched to a gene. Germline loops: CDR1 ENHRY, CDR2 SYGVKD. The CDR3 DNA is TGTGCCGGAGGAACAGGGGGCAACTATGGCTACACCTTC. Translating it yields CAGGTGGNYGYTF.

This rearrangement joins TRBV29-1 to TRBJ2-3, with no clear D. Germline V gene lookup returns CDR1 SQVTM and CDR2 ANQGSEA. Trimming pared 2 bases from V and 3 bases from J, leaving 12 bases between. The CDR3 sequence is 14 residues long. The CDR3 region is CSVELNTATDTQYF. The CDR3 DNA follows: TGCAGCGTTGAATTAAACACAGCAACAGATACGCAGTATTTT.

The V and J genes are TRBV5-6 and TRBJ1-6; D call uncertain. V gave up 2 bases and J gave up 7 bases, with 4 bases separating them. Germline lookup yields CDR1 SGHDT and CDR2 YYEEEE. The CDR3 length is 12 residues. CDR3 DNA sequence: TGTGCCAGCAGCTTCGTAAATTCACCCCTCCACTTT. Encoded protein: CASSFVNSPLHF. The full variable domain, in which reference TRBV5-6 and TRBJ1-6 provide the parts outside the CDR3, is DAGVTQSPTHLIKTRGQQVTLRCSPKSGHDTVSWYQQALGQGPQFIFQYYEEEERQRGNFPDRFSGHQFPNYSSELNVNALLLGDSALYLCASSFVNSPLHFGNGTRLTVT.

The rearrangement joins TRBV5-4 to TRBJ1-2; 11 positions match TRBD1. Germline V CDR1 and CDR2: SGHNT, YYREEE (reference sequence). CDR3 length equals 14 residues. V lost 4 bases to trimming and J lost 6 bases; unmatched junction nucleotides: 5. The CDR3 nucleotides read TGTGCCAGCAGCGCCGGACAGGGGGCAAATGGCTACACCTTC. Translating gives CASSAGQGANGYTF.

In nucleotides, the CDR3 is TGTGCCAGCCTACCCGGGTGGGGGGCCTACGAGCAGTACTTC. Translating it yields CASLPGWGAYEQYF. This sequence joins TRBV7-7 and TRBJ2-7, with D possibly TRBD2 on 6 matching bases. Per the germline V gene, CDR1 is SSHAT and CDR2 is FNYEAQ (reference sequence). This CDR3 is built from 14 residues. Trimming took off 8 bases at V and 2 bases at J, with 16 bases between the two ends.

The rearrangement joins TRBV27 to TRBJ1-3, with TRBD1 as a possible D gene (5 bases). The germline CDR1 and CDR2 sequences are MNHEY and SMNVEV (reference sequence). The CDR3 is made up of 13 amino acids. V dropped 8 bases and J dropped 3 bases, with 11 bases sitting between them. The CDR3 nucleotides read TGTGCCAGCTCGTTGGGGGGTGGAAACACCATATATTTT. Its translation is CASSLGGGNTIYF.

The genes are TRBV2 and TRBJ1-2; D remains ambiguous. With 6 bases removed from V and 1 base from J, the gap between germline ends came to 12 bases. The CDR3 spans 14 residues. CDR1 is SNHLY and CDR2 is FYNNEI in the germline V gene. The CDR3 DNA reads TGTGCCAGCAGCGGCAACCGACTTAACTATGGCTACACCTTC. This translates into CASSGNRLNYGYTF.

The chain employs TRBV19 and TRBJ2-3; D unclear. Trimming pared 5 bases from V and 0 bases from J, leaving 3 bases between. Looked up from germline, CDR1 is LNHDA and CDR2 is SQIVND (reference sequence). This CDR3 comprises 12 residues. This CDR3 reads CASSQSTDTQYF. The CDR3 coding sequence is TGTGCCAGTAGTCAAAGCACAGATACGCAGTATTTT.

The chain is built from TRBV5-1 and TRBJ2-3; 9 bases line up with TRBD1. The CDR3 runs to 14 residues. Unmatched junction bases numbered 6, after V lost 4 bases and J lost 6 bases. Germline CDR1 reads SGHRS; CDR2 reads YFSETQ. The CDR3: CASSLGTGRDTQYF. In DNA form, the CDR3 reads TGCGCCAGCAGCCTAGGGACAGGGAGGGATACGCAGTATTTT.

The chain couples TRBV29-1 to TRBJ1-4; D is possibly TRBD1 (5 bases). Between the trimmed V and J ends, which lost 1 base and 2 bases, there was a span of 8 bases. Germline loops: CDR1 SQVTM, CDR2 ANQGSEA. The CDR3 loop spans 14 amino acids. The CDR3 DNA sequence: TGCAGCGTTGAAGGGGGCCGTACTAATGAAAAACTGTTTTTT. It is translated as CSVEGGRTNEKLFF.

The rearrangement links TRBV2 to TRBJ1-3; D is possibly TRBD1 (6 bases). This CDR3 spans 15 amino acids. Trimming took off 6 bases at V and 0 bases at J, with 12 bases between the two ends. Germline lookup yields CDR1 SNHLY and CDR2 FYNNEI. This CDR3 is CASSDGQYSGNTIYF. CDR3 DNA: TGTGCCAGCAGCGACGGACAGTACTCTGGAAACACCATATATTTT.

In this sample, this clone turned up once. The chain uses TRBV7-3 and TRBJ2-7; TRBD1 aligns across 8 bases. Germline V gene sequence: CDR1 SGHTA, CDR2 FQGTGA. The junction had 4 bases not matched to a gene; V was cut back by 6 bases and J by 3 bases. The CDR3 covers 13 residues. The CDR3 region is CASRNDRGYEQYF. The CDR3 coding sequence is TGTGCCAGCAGGAATGACAGGGGCTACGAGCAGTACTTC.

V usage is TRBV19 and J usage is TRBJ1-5; the match to TRBD1 covers 8 bases. V was pared by 3 bases and J by 2 bases, with 6 bases of the junction left unmatched. CDR3 length: 16 amino acids. The germline CDR1 and CDR2 sequences are LNHDA and SQIVND (reference sequence). The CDR3 nucleotides are TGTGCCAGTAGTATTTGGCAGGGGGCTGGCAATCAGCCCCAGCATTTT. This codes for CASSIWQGAGNQPQHF.

In its sample, this clone was seen once. V gene TRBV9 combines with J gene TRBJ2-1; D is undetermined. The length of the CDR3 is 16 residues. Germline V gene lookup returns CDR1 SGDLS and CDR2 YYNGEE. V lost 0 bases, J lost 5 bases, and 15 bases lay in between. For the CDR3, the DNA is TGTGCCAGCAGCGTAGGTGGGTCAGGCCCAAACAATGAGCAGTTCTTC. It specifies CASSVGGSGPNNEQFF.

This chain uses TRBV11-2 with TRBJ1-6; the match to TRBD1 covers 7 bases. The germline V gene encodes CDR1 SGHAT and CDR2 FQNNGV. CDR3 length equals 16 residues. The J segment lost 7 bases and the V segment lost 4 bases, leaving 10 bases of the junction unmatched. CDR3 sequence: CASSSVQGRKNSPLHF. The DNA of the CDR3 is TGTGCCAGCAGCTCCGTACAGGGGAGGAAGAATTCACCCCTCCACTTT.

This clone was observed a single time. CDR3 coding DNA: TGCGCCAGCAGTGATGGCTACCGGGACAGGGGGTCTAACTATGGCTACACCTTC. It yields the protein CASSDGYRDRGSNYGYTF. The rearrangement joins TRBV10-2 to TRBJ1-2; 11 bases map to TRBD1. CDR3 length: 18 amino acids. From germline, CDR1 is WSHSY and CDR2 SAAADI. V gave up 3 bases and J gave up 0 bases; unmatched junction bases: 9.

The chain recombines TRBV27 with TRBJ2-3, with 8 bases matching TRBD1. J was trimmed by 2 bases and V by 3 bases; bases with no gene match: 4. This CDR3 contains 15 residues. Germline assignment: CDR1 MNHEY and CDR2 SMNVEV (reference sequence). The CDR3 spells CASSLAQGATDTQYF. For the CDR3, the DNA is TGTGCCAGCAGTTTGGCCCAGGGGGCCACAGATACGCAGTATTTT.

V usage is TRBV25-1 and J usage is TRBJ1-2, with 7 bases that match TRBD1. The CDR3 is 14 amino acids. The trim removed 1 base at V and 5 bases at J, leaving 4 bases unmatched. From germline, CDR1 is MGHDK and CDR2 SYGVNS. The CDR3 loop reads CASSESGQIYGYTF. The CDR3 DNA follows: TGTGCCAGCAGTGAATCGGGACAGATTTATGGCTACACCTTC.

This clone was recorded only once. The CDR3 region is CASSQDGRGTGELFF. As DNA, the CDR3 is TGCGCCAGCAGCCAAGATGGTAGGGGTACCGGGGAGCTGTTTTTT. The chain carries TRBV4-3 and TRBJ2-2; tentative D call: TRBD1 (5 bases). Trimming took off 0 bases at V and 5 bases at J, with 10 bases between the two ends. The CDR3 spans 15 residues. Germline CDR1 reads LGHNA; CDR2 reads YSLEER.